This is a list of T cell receptor beta chains from one sample in a study of cytomegalovirus exposure and HLA in healthy donors. Assay: immunoSEQ multiplex PCR; the TCRdb copy retains only in-frame clones and omits some. This table holds roughly 42,000 clones. The sequencing sample was made of PBMCs. All receptors come from a man aged 25 to 40 in good health and CMV-seronegative. The CDR3 runs from the conserved cysteine through the conserved F or W. A D gene is named only where the DNA matches it firmly.

cdr3_nt: TGTGCCAGCAGTCCCCGGGTTCGACTCTCCTACGAGCAGTACTTC
cdr3_aa: CASSPRVRLSYEQYF
d_call: NA
v_call: TRBV5-6
j_call: TRBJ2-7

cdr3_nt: TGTGCCAGCAGCCCTCAGAGGACAGATCTTTATAGCAATCAGCCCCAGCATTTT
cdr3_aa: CASSPQRTDLYSNQPQHF
d_call: NA
v_call: TRBV7-6
j_call: TRBJ1-5

cdr3_nt: TGTGCCGCGGGACAGGGGGATGGCTACACCTTC
cdr3_aa: CAAGQGDGYTF
d_call: TRBD1
v_call: TRBV5-4
j_call: TRBJ1-2

cdr3_nt: TGCGCCAGCAGCTTGAAGGCAGGGAAGAACACCGGGGAGCTGTTTTTT
cdr3_aa: CASSLKAGKNTGELFF
d_call: NA
v_call: TRBV5-1
j_call: TRBJ2-2

cdr3_nt: TGTGCCAGCAGCCCCGGAGACCGGACAGGGAATCAGCCCCAGCATTTT
cdr3_aa: CASSPGDRTGNQPQHF
d_call: TRBD1
v_call: TRBV5-8
j_call: TRBJ1-5

cdr3_nt: TGTGCCAGCTCGGACTTTAAAACAACAGATACGCAGTATTTT
cdr3_aa: CASSDFKTTDTQYF
d_call: NA
v_call: TRBV18
j_call: TRBJ2-3

cdr3_nt: TGTGCCAGCGTAGGACTAGCGGGAGCATACACAGATACGCAGTATTTT
cdr3_aa: CASVGLAGAYTDTQYF
d_call: TRBD2
v_call: TRBV7-9
j_call: TRBJ2-3

cdr3_nt: TGTGCCACCAGTGAAATCCTGCTAGGAGAAGTCGACACCGGGGAGCTGTTTTTT
cdr3_aa: CATSEILLGEVDTGELFF
d_call: NA
v_call: TRBV15
j_call: TRBJ2-2

cdr3_nt: TGCGCCAGCAGCCAAGATAGTGGACTAGCGCGGGAGACCCAGTACTTC
cdr3_aa: CASSQDSGLARETQYF
d_call: TRBD2
v_call: TRBV4-3
j_call: TRBJ2-5

cdr3_nt: TGTGCCAGCAGCTTATCCTGGGAGCGGGGGGAGCAGTTCTTC
cdr3_aa: CASSLSWERGEQFF
d_call: TRBD2
v_call: TRBV13
j_call: TRBJ2-1

cdr3_nt: TGTGCCAGCAAACTAGCGGGTCGGCAGTTCTATGGCTACACCTTC
cdr3_aa: CASKLAGRQFYGYTF
d_call: NA
v_call: TRBV7-2
j_call: TRBJ1-2

cdr3_nt: TGTGCCATCAGTCTCTTAGGAGGCGATCAGCCCCAGCATTTT
cdr3_aa: CAISLLGGDQPQHF
d_call: NA
v_call: TRBV10-3
j_call: TRBJ1-5

cdr3_nt: TGTGCCAGTAGTAAAAGAGGTGGCGGGACAGGGGAAGGAATTAACTATGGCTACACCTTC
cdr3_aa: CASSKRGGGTGEGINYGYTF
d_call: TRBD1
v_call: TRBV19
j_call: TRBJ1-2

cdr3_nt: TGCGCCAGCAGCCACGATCCGGGACAGCACTATGGCTACACCTTC
cdr3_aa: CASSHDPGQHYGYTF
d_call: TRBD1
v_call: TRBV4-1
j_call: TRBJ1-2

cdr3_nt: TGTGCCAGCAGCCTAGTTGGAGAAAAACTGTTTTTT
cdr3_aa: CASSLVGEKLFF
d_call: NA
v_call: TRBV6-5
j_call: TRBJ1-4

cdr3_nt: TGTGCCAGCAGCCCTCTAGCGAGCTCCTACAATGAGCAGTTCTTC
cdr3_aa: CASSPLASSYNEQFF
d_call: NA
v_call: TRBV14
j_call: TRBJ2-1

cdr3_nt: TGTGCCAGCAGCTTGGGGACAGGGATTAGCACTGAAGCTTTCTTT
cdr3_aa: CASSLGTGISTEAFF
d_call: TRBD1
v_call: TRBV13
j_call: TRBJ1-1

cdr3_nt: TGTGCCAGCAGTTTAAGACAACCGAACACTGAAGCTTTCTTT
cdr3_aa: CASSLRQPNTEAFF
d_call: NA
v_call: TRBV27
j_call: TRBJ1-1

cdr3_nt: TGTGCCAGCTCACCACCGGAGGTTAGGGACGAGCAGTACTTC
cdr3_aa: CASSPPEVRDEQYF
d_call: NA
v_call: TRBV18
j_call: TRBJ2-7

cdr3_nt: TGTGCCAGCAGTAGGACCGTAGCGGGCGAGCAGTACTTC
cdr3_aa: CASSRTVAGEQYF
d_call: TRBD2
v_call: TRBV6-5
j_call: TRBJ2-7

cdr3_nt: TGCGCCAGCAGCCAGCTAACTACGGCGGGGGCCAACGTCCTGACTTTC
cdr3_aa: CASSQLTTAGANVLTF
d_call: NA
v_call: TRBV4-1
j_call: TRBJ2-6

cdr3_nt: TGTGCCAGCAGTTTTTCCGGACTAGCGGATACGCAGTATTTT
cdr3_aa: CASSFSGLADTQYF
d_call: TRBD2
v_call: TRBV28
j_call: TRBJ2-3

cdr3_nt: TGTGCCAGCAGCTTATTAGCGGGAGGGCTGGATACGCAGTATTTT
cdr3_aa: CASSLLAGGLDTQYF
d_call: TRBD2
v_call: TRBV9
j_call: TRBJ2-3

cdr3_nt: TGTGCCTGGAGGGACAGGGGCTCCTATAATTCACCCCTCCACTTT
cdr3_aa: CAWRDRGSYNSPLHF
d_call: TRBD1
v_call: TRBV30
j_call: TRBJ1-6

cdr3_nt: TGTGCCAGCAGCTTGGACAGGGGGACTGAAGCTTTCTTT
cdr3_aa: CASSLDRGTEAFF
d_call: TRBD1
v_call: TRBV5-6
j_call: TRBJ1-1

cdr3_nt: TGTGCCAGCTCACCTAATCGACAGGGGAGTGAAAAACTGTTTTTT
cdr3_aa: CASSPNRQGSEKLFF
d_call: TRBD1
v_call: TRBV18
j_call: TRBJ1-4

cdr3_nt: TGTGCCAGCAGCATTCTCAGGGGTGGAGGAAACACCATATATTTT
cdr3_aa: CASSILRGGGNTIYF
d_call: NA
v_call: TRBV7-8
j_call: TRBJ1-3

cdr3_nt: TGTGCCAGCTCACCACCGGATCGAGCGGGAGCGATATGGGAGCAGTACTTC
cdr3_aa: CASSPPDRAGAIWEQYF
d_call: TRBD2
v_call: TRBV18
j_call: TRBJ2-7

cdr3_nt: TGTGCCACCCAAGAGGGGGCTTTTGATGAGCAGTTCTTC
cdr3_aa: CATQEGAFDEQFF
d_call: TRBD1
v_call: TRBV5-4
j_call: TRBJ2-1

cdr3_nt: TGTGCCAGTGCCATCCGGGACAGGAGGGAGAGCAATCAGCCCCAGCATTTT
cdr3_aa: CASAIRDRRESNQPQHF
d_call: TRBD1
v_call: TRBV19
j_call: TRBJ1-5

cdr3_nt: TGTGCCAGCAGCTTAGAACAGTATAATTCACCCCTCCACTTT
cdr3_aa: CASSLEQYNSPLHF
d_call: NA
v_call: TRBV7-9
j_call: TRBJ1-6

cdr3_nt: TGTGCCAGCAGCGTAGTCGGTGCCAATGAGCAGTTCTTC
cdr3_aa: CASSVVGANEQFF
d_call: NA
v_call: TRBV9
j_call: TRBJ2-1